Below, one TCR beta chain is given with its context. This clonotype came up many times. Its target antigen remains unknown. Base qualities were left out, and no much larger clone turns up one base away. The data are from a study of human T cells and chemical hapten exposure (dated by TCRdb to the early 2020s). As for the study more broadly: For sensitization, 2% DPC in acetone was applied to an approximately 2 cm by approximately 2 cm area of upper inner arm skin. Throughout the study period of about 25 weeks, patients also received therapeutic DPC doses to the scalp every week. Patch testing was performed on the upper back with Finn chambers containing 0.01% DPC, and the patch tests were scored after 6 days according to International Contact Dermatitis Research Group standards. The mostly female patient cohort included alopecia areata with under or over 50% scalp involvement, alopecia totalis and alopecia universalis. The libraries were sequenced as a pool, and the TCR yield per sample differed mostly because of small variations in library volumes within the pool. Peripheral blood TCR repertoire changes were tracked in vivo in alopecia patients during primary and secondary sensitization to the hapten diphenylcyclopropenone (DPC). Blood samples were taken from patients before sensitization (week 0) and at 2, 6 and about 24 weeks after DPC sensitization. For TCR sequencing, blood came from 25 to 35 alopecia patients at anywhere from one to four time points (pre-sensitization, 2, 6 and 24 weeks).

Counted from cysteine to phenylalanine, this CDR3 has 13 amino acids. The read is trimmed to its CDR3 DNA, 39 bases read in frame from base 1. At the junction V is shortened by 2 bases and J by 5 bases, with 12 bases in between. From a lookup of the germline V gene (reference sequence), CDR1 and CDR2 are GTSNPN and SVGIG. The time point label for this specimen denotes: pre-sensitization, week 0. Read against the paper, the sample's treatment or condition label means: therapeutic diphenylcyclopropenone sensitization with weekly scalp DPC. At every patch-test visit, the blood draw took place before the patch test was put on. Patients were eligible if aged 18 to 70, diagnosed with alopecia and judged suitable for DPC therapy, and pregnant patients were excluded. Total RNA was extracted from unfractionated whole blood that had been collected in Tempus Blood RNA tubes. Paper-wide results and their limitations: DPC sensitization did not change the number of TCRs with a frequency above 1 in 1000, and there was no evidence of changes in global repertoire structure. Alopecia, a presumed autoimmune disease, was present in all patients, so the immune response of the patients might differ from that of healthy individuals. After repeated subsampling, changes were observed in the strength of the expansion versus patch-test correlation and in the threshold at which the correlation became significant. Significantly more large CDR3 similarity clusters were formed by expanded TCRs than by pre-sensitization or healthy control sets, consistent with antigen-driven responses. The number of PT1 expanded TCRs positively correlated with patch test score, significant at thresholds 8, 16 and 32 but not 4.

Libraries were prepared through RACE. Sequenced using a NextSeq 500. During library preparation, unique molecular identifiers were attached to individual cDNA molecules so that TCRs could be counted in a quantitative, reproducible way. Both TCR alpha and TCR beta chains were sequenced from each blood RNA sample. The study's own analysis went as follows. The median number of TCRs per sample was around 96,000, ranging from 23,224 to 690,600. The Decombinator software suite was used to annotate V, J and CDR3 in the TCR reads. For PS versus PT1 abundance plots, all samples were subsampled to the same number of TCRs (28,000). Expanded TCRs were defined as absent before sensitization and observed at least eight times at the 2-week time point. The public reads were reanalyzed by TCRdb: fastp trimming at Q25, MiXCR alignment, in-frame beta chains only. CDR3 protein duplicates are merged, each entry listing the most common genes and DNA. TCRdb, rather than the study authors, made the V and J calls. The sample includes 80,000 to 95,000 distinct CDR3 sequences, with 9.6% observed a single time. The ten top clones hold 3% to 4.5% of the sample.

The chain employs TRBV30 and TRBJ2-5; the D gene is possibly TRBD1, with 5 bases matching. This TCR came from a woman in her thirties or forties with alopecia areata. Some clones in this sample may be carry-over from other donors' samples. Sequences were derived from whole blood, sampled in connection with sensitization to the hapten diphenylcyclopropenone (DPC). The bases read TGTGCCTGGAGTAAAGGGGTATTGGAGACCCAGTACTTC. This is translated as CAWSKGVLETQYF.